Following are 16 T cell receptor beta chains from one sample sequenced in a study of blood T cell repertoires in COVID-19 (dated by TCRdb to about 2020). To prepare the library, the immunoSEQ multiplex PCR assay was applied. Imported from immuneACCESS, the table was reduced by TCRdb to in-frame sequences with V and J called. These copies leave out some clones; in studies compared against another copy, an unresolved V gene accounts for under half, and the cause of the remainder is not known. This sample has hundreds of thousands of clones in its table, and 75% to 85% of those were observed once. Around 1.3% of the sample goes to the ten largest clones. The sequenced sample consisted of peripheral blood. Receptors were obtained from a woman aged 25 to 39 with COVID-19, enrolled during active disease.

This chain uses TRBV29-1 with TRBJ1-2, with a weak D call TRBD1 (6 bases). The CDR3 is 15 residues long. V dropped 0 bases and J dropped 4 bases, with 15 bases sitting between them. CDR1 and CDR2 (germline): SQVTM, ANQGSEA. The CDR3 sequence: CSVEDGGRGPYGYTF. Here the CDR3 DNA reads TGCAGCGTTGAAGATGGGGGCAGGGGTCCCTATGGCTACACCTTC. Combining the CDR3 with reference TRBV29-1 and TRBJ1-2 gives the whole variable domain SAVISQKPSRDICQRGTSLTIQCQVDSQVTMMFWYRQQPGQSLTLIATANQGSEATYESGFVIDKFPISRPNLTFSTLTVSNMSPEDSSIYLCSVEDGGRGPYGYTFGSGTRLTVV.

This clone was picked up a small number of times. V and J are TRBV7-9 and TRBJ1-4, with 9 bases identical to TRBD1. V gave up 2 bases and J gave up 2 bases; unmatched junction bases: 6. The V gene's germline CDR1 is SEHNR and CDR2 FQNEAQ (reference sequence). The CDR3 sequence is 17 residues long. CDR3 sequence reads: CASSLLGQGPTNEKLFF. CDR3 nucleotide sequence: TGTGCCAGCAGCTTACTGGGACAGGGCCCGACTAATGAAAAACTGTTTTTT.

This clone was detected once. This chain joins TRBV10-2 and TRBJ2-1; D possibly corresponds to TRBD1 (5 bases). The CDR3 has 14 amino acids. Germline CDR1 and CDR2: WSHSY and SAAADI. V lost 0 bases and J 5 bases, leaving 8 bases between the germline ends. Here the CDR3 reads CASSESRGHNEQFF. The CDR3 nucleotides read TGCGCCAGCAGTGAGTCAAGGGGCCACAATGAGCAGTTCTTC.

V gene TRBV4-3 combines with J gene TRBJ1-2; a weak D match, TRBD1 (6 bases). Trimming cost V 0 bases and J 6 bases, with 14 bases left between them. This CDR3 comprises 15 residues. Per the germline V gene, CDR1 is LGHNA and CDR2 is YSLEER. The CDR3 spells CASSQDMGQGNGYTF. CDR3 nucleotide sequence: TGCGCCAGCAGCCAAGATATGGGGCAGGGGAATGGCTACACCTTC.

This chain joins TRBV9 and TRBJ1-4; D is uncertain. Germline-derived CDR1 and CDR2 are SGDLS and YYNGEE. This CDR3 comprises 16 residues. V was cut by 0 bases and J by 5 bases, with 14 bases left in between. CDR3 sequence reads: CASSVAVSGGNEKLFF. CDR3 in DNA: TGTGCCAGCAGCGTAGCCGTGTCCGGAGGAAATGAAAAACTGTTTTTT.

The CDR3 nucleotides are TGTGCCAGCAGTTGGACAGGGGACACCGGGGAGCTGTTTTTT. Translation gives CASSWTGDTGELFF. This rearrangement joins TRBV27 to TRBJ2-2; TRBD1 matches 9 bases. J gave up 3 bases and V 4 bases, and 0 bases lay outside the gene matches. Germline V lookup: CDR1 MNHEY, CDR2 SMNVEV (reference sequence). This CDR3 region has 14 residues.

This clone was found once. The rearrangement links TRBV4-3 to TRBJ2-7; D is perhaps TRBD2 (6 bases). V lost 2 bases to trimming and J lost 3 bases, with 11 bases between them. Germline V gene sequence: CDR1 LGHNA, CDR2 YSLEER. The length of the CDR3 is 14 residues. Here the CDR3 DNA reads TGCGCCAGCAGCCAATCCCTGGGGGGCTACGAGCAGTACTTC. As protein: CASSQSLGGYEQYF.

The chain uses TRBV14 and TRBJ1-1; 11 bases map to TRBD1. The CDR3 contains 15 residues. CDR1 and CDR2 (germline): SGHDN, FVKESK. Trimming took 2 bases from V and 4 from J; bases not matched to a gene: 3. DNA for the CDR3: TGTGCCAGCAGCCAATGGACAGGGGGCCTCACTGAAGCTTTCTTT. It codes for CASSQWTGGLTEAFF. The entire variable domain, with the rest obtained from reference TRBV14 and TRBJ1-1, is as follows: EAGVTQFPSHSVIEKGQTVTLRCDPISGHDNLYWYRRVMGKEIKFLLHFVKESKQDESGMPNNRFLAERTGGTYSTLKVQPAELEDSGVYFCASSQWTGGLTEAFFGQGTRLTVV.

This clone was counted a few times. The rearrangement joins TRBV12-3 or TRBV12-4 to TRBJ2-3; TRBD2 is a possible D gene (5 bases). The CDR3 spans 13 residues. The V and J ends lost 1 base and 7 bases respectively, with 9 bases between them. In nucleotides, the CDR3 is TGTGCCAGCAGTTTAGTAGGCGGGCATACGCAGTATTTT. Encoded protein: CASSLVGGHTQYF.

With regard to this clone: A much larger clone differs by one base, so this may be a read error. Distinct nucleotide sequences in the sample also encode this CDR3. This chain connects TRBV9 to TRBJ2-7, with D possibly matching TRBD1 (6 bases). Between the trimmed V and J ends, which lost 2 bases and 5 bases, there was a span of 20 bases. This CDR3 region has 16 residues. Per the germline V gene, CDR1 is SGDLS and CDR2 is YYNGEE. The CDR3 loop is CASSVGSGGGRDEQYF. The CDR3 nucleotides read TGTGCCAGCAGCGTTGGGTCTGGGGGCGGGCGGGACGAGCAGTACTTC. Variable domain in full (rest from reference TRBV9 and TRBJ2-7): DSGVTQTPKHLITATGQRVTLRCSPRSGDLSVYWYQQSLDQGLQFLIQYYNGEERAKGNILERFSAQQFPDLHSELNLSSLELGDSALYFCASSVGSGGGRDEQYFGPGTRLTVT.

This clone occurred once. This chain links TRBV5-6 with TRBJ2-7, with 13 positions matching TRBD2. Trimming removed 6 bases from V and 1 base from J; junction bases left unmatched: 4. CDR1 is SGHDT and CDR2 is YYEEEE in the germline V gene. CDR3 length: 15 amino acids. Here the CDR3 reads CASTGLAGKSYEQYF. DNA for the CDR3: TGTGCCAGCACGGGACTAGCGGGGAAGTCCTACGAGCAGTACTTC.

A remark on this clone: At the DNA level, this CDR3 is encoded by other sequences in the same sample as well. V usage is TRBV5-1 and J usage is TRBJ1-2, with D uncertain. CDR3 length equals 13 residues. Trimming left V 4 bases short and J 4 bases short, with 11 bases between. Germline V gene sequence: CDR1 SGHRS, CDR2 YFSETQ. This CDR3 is CASSPGALYGYTF. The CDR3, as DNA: TGCGCCAGCAGCCCCGGAGCCCTCTATGGCTACACCTTC.

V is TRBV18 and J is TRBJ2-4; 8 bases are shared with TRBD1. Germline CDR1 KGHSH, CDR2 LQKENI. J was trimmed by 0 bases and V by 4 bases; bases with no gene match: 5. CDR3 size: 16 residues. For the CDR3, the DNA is TGTGCCAGCTCACTACGACAGGGGATAGCCAAAAACATTCAGTACTTC. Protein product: CASSLRQGIAKNIQYF. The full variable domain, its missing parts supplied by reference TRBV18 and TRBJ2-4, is NAGVMQNPRHLVRRRGQEARLRCSPMKGHSHVYWYRQLPEEGLKFMVYLQKENIIDESGMPKERFSAEFPKEGPSILRIQQVVRGDSAAYFCASSLRQGIAKNIQYFGAGTRLSVL.

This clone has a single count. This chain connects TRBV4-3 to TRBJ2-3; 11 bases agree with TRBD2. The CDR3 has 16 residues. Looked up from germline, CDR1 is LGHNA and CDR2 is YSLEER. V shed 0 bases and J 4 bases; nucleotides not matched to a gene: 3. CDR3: CASSQDVAGGPDTQYF. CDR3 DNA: TGCGCCAGCAGCCAAGATGTAGCGGGAGGGCCAGATACGCAGTATTTT.

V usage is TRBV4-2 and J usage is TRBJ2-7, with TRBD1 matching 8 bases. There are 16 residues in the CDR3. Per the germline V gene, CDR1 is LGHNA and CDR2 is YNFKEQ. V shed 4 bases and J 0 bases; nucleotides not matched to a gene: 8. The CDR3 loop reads CASSRSGQGVSYEQYF. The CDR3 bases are TGTGCCAGCAGCCGCTCAGGACAGGGCGTCTCCTACGAGCAGTACTTC.

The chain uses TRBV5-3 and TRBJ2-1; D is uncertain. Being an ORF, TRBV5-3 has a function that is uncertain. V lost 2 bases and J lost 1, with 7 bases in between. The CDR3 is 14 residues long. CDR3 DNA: TGTGCCAGAAGCTTCCTAGTATCCTACAATGAGCAGTTCTTC. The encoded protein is CARSFLVSYNEQFF.